A selection of T cell receptor beta chains follows, all from one sample in a study of vaccination effects on CD4 cells after COVID-19. Antigens for these TCRs are unknown. Measured with immunoSEQ multiplex PCR; TCRdb has only the in-frame clones, and not every one. Of tens of thousands of clones listed, around three quarters are singletons. The source material was CD4+ T cells from PBMCs cultured with HCoV-NL63 spike peptides, sampled before COVID-19 vaccination. These receptors were obtained from a human donor who received a COVID-19 vaccine. CDR3s include the opening cysteine and the closing phenylalanine or tryptophan. Fields, in order: V gene, J gene, D gene, clone size, CDR3 DNA, CDR3 protein. The D gene is left open where the match is weak. Size tells how often a clone was seen (once, few, many) or the class of an expanded clone, and some rows leave it out.

TRBV29-1	TRBJ2-6	.	.	TGCAGCGTGGAGGCCGGCTCTGGGGCCAACGTCCTGACTTTC	CSVEAGSGANVLTF
TRBV19	TRBJ2-2	.	once	TGTGCCAGTAGTATTAACAGGGCCGGGGAGCTGTTTTTT	CASSINRAGELFF
TRBV19	TRBJ2-5	TRBD1	.	TGTGCCAGTAGTGCCCCAGGGACAGGGAAGAGGGAGACCCAGTACTTC	CASSAPGTGKRETQYF
TRBV6-6	TRBJ1-2	TRBD1	.	TGTGCCAGCAGTAACCCGGACAGGGCATACGGTGGCTACACCTTC	CASSNPDRAYGGYTF
TRBV10-3	TRBJ2-3	.	.	TGTGCCATCAAGGAAACGGCCACAGATACGCAGTATTTT	CAIKETATDTQYF
TRBV7-3	TRBJ2-3	.	few	TGTGCCAGCAGCTTGGGGGACACCACAGATACGCAGTATTTT	CASSLGDTTDTQYF
TRBV12-5	TRBJ1-4	.	.	TGTGCTAGTGGTTTGACCGGGAGGGGGTATAATGAAAAACTGTTTTTT	CASGLTGRGYNEKLFF
TRBV6-5	TRBJ1-5	.	.	TGTGCCAGCAGTTACTCAAGTACAGGGCTGGGGCCCCAGCATTTT	CASSYSSTGLGPQHF
TRBV7-2	TRBJ1-5	.	.	TGTGCCAGCAGCGCCTACTTTCAAGATCAGCCCCAGCATTTT	CASSAYFQDQPQHF
TRBV7-8	TRBJ1-2	.	.	TGTGCCAGCAGCTTAGGAGGGCTAGGCTATGGCTACACCTTC	CASSLGGLGYGYTF
TRBV5-1	TRBJ1-4	TRBD1	once	TGCGCCAGCAGTCCGGGGGGAGGGGGCGAAAAACTGTTTTTT	CASSPGGGGEKLFF
TRBV20-1	TRBJ1-5	TRBD1	.	TGCAGTGCTAGTTCCGGAGGGGGCGGCAATCAGCCCCAGCATTTT	CSASSGGGGNQPQHF
TRBV9	TRBJ2-5	TRBD2	.	TGTGCCAGCAGCCCCCGGGGGGAGCAAGAGACCCAGTACTTC	CASSPRGEQETQYF
TRBV14	TRBJ1-6	.	.	TGTGCCAGCAGCCGACATGAGGATTCACCCCTCCACTTT	CASSRHEDSPLHF
TRBV12-3/TRBV12-4	TRBJ1-2	.	.	TGTGCCAGCAGTTTAATTGGCTATGGCTACACCTTC	CASSLIGYGYTF
TRBV12-3/TRBV12-4	TRBJ1-2	.	.	TGTGCCAGCACCCCTCCGGGGGTGGGCGGCTACACCTTC	CASTPPGVGGYTF
TRBV3-1/TRBV3-2	TRBJ2-5	TRBD2	.	TGTGCCAGCAGTATAGGGCGGGGGGGCACCAGTGAAGAGACCCAGTACTTC	CASSIGRGGTSEETQYF
TRBV28	TRBJ1-6	.	.	TGTGCCAGCAGTTCCCCTGCAGGGAGGATGCGGTCACCCCTCCACTTT	CASSSPAGRMRSPLHF
TRBV7-3	TRBJ2-5	.	.	TGTGCCAGCAGCTTACGTCGAGAAGAGACCCAGTACTTC	CASSLRREETQYF
TRBV19	TRBJ1-1	.	.	TGTGCCAGTAGCCCTCACCAGAACACTGAAGCTTTCTTT	CASSPHQNTEAFF
TRBV7-2	TRBJ1-2	TRBD1	.	TGTGCCAGCAGCAAGACAGGGCTTACTAACTATGGCTACACCTTC	CASSKTGLTNYGYTF
TRBV30	TRBJ1-4	.	few	TGTGCCTGGAGTGGGGGGCCGAAGAATGAAAAACTGTTTTTT	CAWSGGPKNEKLFF
TRBV6-2/TRBV6-3	TRBJ2-3	TRBD1	.	TGTGCCAGCAGTGTATTGGGACAGTCCTTCAGCACAGATACGCAGTATTTT	CASSVLGQSFSTDTQYF
TRBV7-2	TRBJ1-1	.	.	TGTGCCAGCAGCTTAGGCAGGGGCCGGGGGCCTTTCTTT	CASSLGRGRGPFF
TRBV7-2	TRBJ1-1	.	.	TGTGCCAGCAGCTTAGTGGGAGGCAGACCCACTGAAGCTTTCTTT	CASSLVGGRPTEAFF
TRBV6-5	TRBJ2-1	.	few	TGTGCCAGCAGTAACGAGGCCGGTTACAATGAGCAGTTCTTC	CASSNEAGYNEQFF
TRBV15	TRBJ1-1	.	.	TGTGCCACCAGCAGAATGGCCGAAGCTTTCTTT	CATSRMAEAFF
TRBV3-1/TRBV3-2	TRBJ2-3	TRBD2	.	TGTGCCAGCATGGGACTAGCGGACTCCACAGATACGCAGTATTTT	CASMGLADSTDTQYF
TRBV7-2	TRBJ2-1	TRBD2	.	TGTGCCAGCAGCGCCCCTGGACTAGCGGGGGGCGGGAATGAGCAGTTCTTC	CASSAPGLAGGGNEQFF
TRBV7-8	TRBJ2-2	.	.	TGTGCCAGCAGCTTATGGGACACTCACACCGGGGAGCTGTTTTTT	CASSLWDTHTGELFF
TRBV6-2/TRBV6-3	TRBJ2-5	.	.	TGTGCCAGCAGTTCCAGAAGGGAGACCCAGTACTTC	CASSSRRETQYF
TRBV19	TRBJ1-2	.	few	TGTGCCAGTAGTATATGGGGGCTTCGGGGCTACACCTTC	CASSIWGLRGYTF
TRBV27	TRBJ2-3	TRBD1	.	TGTGCCAGCAGTTCGTTAAGACAGGGAAACACAGATACGCAGTATTTT	CASSSLRQGNTDTQYF
TRBV12-3/TRBV12-4	TRBJ1-2	TRBD1	.	TGTGCCAGCAGAGGGACAGGGACGTATGGCTACACCTTC	CASRGTGTYGYTF
TRBV11-3	TRBJ2-4	.	once	TGTGCCAGCACCGTCCCCATTAGAGCCAAAAACATTCAGTACTTC	CASTVPIRAKNIQYF
TRBV5-8	TRBJ2-3	TRBD1	.	TGTGCCAGCCCTATCGGGACAGGGGCGAGCACAGATACGCAGTATTTT	CASPIGTGASTDTQYF
TRBV11-2	TRBJ2-5	TRBD2	.	TGTGCCAGCAGCCAAGGACTAGCGGGATATGAGACCCAGTACTTC	CASSQGLAGYETQYF
TRBV29-1	TRBJ2-1	TRBD2	.	TGCAGCGTTGAAGGACTAGCGGGGGGAACGGGCTACAATGAGCAGTTCTTC	CSVEGLAGGTGYNEQFF
TRBV5-1	TRBJ1-4	.	.	TGCGCCAGCAGCTTGTCATCAGGGGACGAAAAACTGTTTTTT	CASSLSSGDEKLFF
TRBV11-1	TRBJ1-1	.	.	TGTGCCAGCAGCTTATTCGGGGGCGACACTGAAGCTTTCTTT	CASSLFGGDTEAFF
TRBV5-1	TRBJ1-2	.	.	TGCGCCAGCAGCCCGGAGGTGGGCACTTATGGCTACACCTTC	CASSPEVGTYGYTF
TRBV2	TRBJ1-6	.	few	TGTGCCAGCAGACCCGAGGGGAGCTCCTATAATTCACCCCTCCACTTT	CASRPEGSSYNSPLHF
TRBV5-1	TRBJ2-2	.	.	TGCGCCAGCAGCTCAGCCTCCGCTAACACCGGGGAGCTGTTTTTT	CASSSASANTGELFF
TRBV4-3	TRBJ2-5	.	.	TGCGCCAGCAGCCAAGGAGTACCTCAAGAGACCCAGTACTTC	CASSQGVPQETQYF
TRBV18	TRBJ2-2	TRBD2	.	TGTGCCAGCTCACCATTTTCTAGCGGGGGAAAACTCACCGGGGAGCTGTTTTTT	CASSPFSSGGKLTGELFF
TRBV27	TRBJ1-4	TRBD1	.	TGTGCCAGCAGTCGCCTGGGACAGGGGGCTTCCGATGAAAAACTGTTTTTT	CASSRLGQGASDEKLFF
TRBV10-3	TRBJ2-2	.	.	TGTGCCATCAGTCCATCGAACACCGGGGAGCTGTTTTTT	CAISPSNTGELFF
TRBV29-1	TRBJ1-4	TRBD1	.	TGCAGCGTTGTAATACCGGGACAGGGGAGTGAAAAACTGTTTTTT	CSVVIPGQGSEKLFF
TRBV5-1	TRBJ1-2	.	.	TGCGCCAGCAGCTTAGGGGGAGATGGGGATGGCTACACCTTC	CASSLGGDGDGYTF
TRBV4-1	TRBJ2-1	.	.	TGCGCCAGCAGCCAAGATATTCCTAAAAACAATGAGCAGTTCTTC	CASSQDIPKNNEQFF
TRBV5-6	TRBJ1-1	.	few	TGTGCCAGCAGCCTCTGGGGGGGCGGCACTGAAGCTTTCTTT	CASSLWGGGTEAFF
TRBV6-2/TRBV6-3	TRBJ1-4	.	few	TGTGCCAGCAGTTCGAGTGAAAAACTGTTTTTT	CASSSSEKLFF
TRBV18	TRBJ2-5	.	.	TGTGCCAGCTCACCAGACGTGATCCGGGGGACCCAGTACTTC	CASSPDVIRGTQYF
TRBV18	TRBJ1-6	.	.	TGTGCCAGCTCACCATCCACCTTGGCAGCCTATAATTCACCCCTCCACTTT	CASSPSTLAAYNSPLHF
TRBV11-1	TRBJ2-5	TRBD2	.	TGTGCCAGCAGGGCTAGCGGGGGAGAGACCCAGTACTTC	CASRASGGETQYF
TRBV7-7	TRBJ1-1	TRBD1	few	TGTGCCAGCAGCGTGGACAGGGGTACTGAAGCTTTCTTT	CASSVDRGTEAFF
TRBV7-2	TRBJ2-3	.	.	TGTGCCAGCAGCTTACAGTCCAGGTGGGGAGTAAGAACAGATACGCAGTATTTT	CASSLQSRWGVRTDTQYF
TRBV10-2	TRBJ1-3	TRBD1	once	TGCGCCAGCAAAACAGGGGGACCTGGAAACACCATATATTTT	CASKTGGPGNTIYF
TRBV4-3	TRBJ1-5	.	.	TGCGCCAGCAGCCAAGACCGACCGAGCAATCAGCCCCAGCATTTT	CASSQDRPSNQPQHF
TRBV4-1	TRBJ1-5	TRBD1	few	TGCGCCAGCAGCCAAGATTTCAGGCAGGGGGTTTATAATCAGCCCCAGCATTTT	CASSQDFRQGVYNQPQHF